This is a list of T cell receptor beta chains from one sample in a study of cytomegalovirus exposure and HLA in healthy donors. The data were produced by immunoSEQ multiplex PCR, yet TCRdb's version contains in-frame clones alone and is incomplete. In the table there are over 70,000 clones, less than 80% of which are singletons. The sequenced sample was PBMCs. The receptors were gathered from a male donor in good health and CMV-seronegative. The conserved cysteine and the conserved F or W are not part of the CDR3 here. Fields, in order: J gene, V gene, CDR3 protein.

J gene: TRBJ2-7; V gene: TRBV7-2; CDR3 protein: ASSLYVSAGVNEQY
J gene: TRBJ1-2; V gene: TRBV5-5; CDR3 protein: ASSQTGLMNYGYT
J gene: TRBJ1-2; V gene: TRBV28; CDR3 protein: ASSLRGTAYGYT
J gene: TRBJ2-3; V gene: TRBV7-2; CDR3 protein: ASSSGGYTQY
J gene: TRBJ1-2; V gene: TRBV5-1; CDR3 protein: ASSLGGQGARFTHGYT
J gene: TRBJ1-3; V gene: TRBV28; CDR3 protein: ASRILVGGPVN
J gene: TRBJ2-1; V gene: TRBV9; CDR3 protein: ASSLRGDRGYNEQF
J gene: TRBJ1-2; V gene: TRBV7-9; CDR3 protein: ASSSDTFDYGYT
J gene: TRBJ1-2; V gene: TRBV6-1; CDR3 protein: ASSEARGGDGYGYT
J gene: TRBJ1-2; V gene: TRBV30; CDR3 protein: AWRAGISNYGYT
J gene: TRBJ2-5; V gene: TRBV11-2; CDR3 protein: ASSRGQGRSQETQY
J gene: TRBJ1-1; V gene: TRBV25-1; CDR3 protein: ASSRTGLNTEAF
J gene: TRBJ2-7; V gene: TRBV28; CDR3 protein: ASRGGSSYEQY
J gene: TRBJ2-7; V gene: TRBV5-6; CDR3 protein: ASTSGTSGRYEQY
J gene: TRBJ2-5; V gene: TRBV2; CDR3 protein: ASGRQETQY
J gene: TRBJ1-1; V gene: TRBV19; CDR3 protein: ASSMVQATEAF
J gene: TRBJ1-1; V gene: TRBV7-9; CDR3 protein: ASSLASGTEAF
J gene: TRBJ2-4; V gene: TRBV19; CDR3 protein: ASSQTGELAKNIQY
J gene: TRBJ2-1; V gene: TRBV28; CDR3 protein: ASTDRGHEQF
J gene: TRBJ2-3; V gene: TRBV7-2; CDR3 protein: ASSLGVRVGTTDTQY
J gene: TRBJ2-2; V gene: TRBV7-9; CDR3 protein: ASSSAERTGELF
J gene: TRBJ2-2; V gene: TRBV28; CDR3 protein: ASSPGRSGLVVTGELF
J gene: TRBJ2-7; V gene: TRBV18; CDR3 protein: ASSPFGTGLSYEQY
J gene: -; V gene: TRBV6-5; CDR3 protein: ASTGPGISYEQY
J gene: TRBJ1-1; V gene: TRBV28; CDR3 protein: ASSSTPGHNTEAF
J gene: TRBJ2-7; V gene: TRBV4-1; CDR3 protein: ASSQDRSGGWEQY
J gene: TRBJ1-5; V gene: TRBV5-1; CDR3 protein: ASSFRPGQPTEPQH
J gene: TRBJ1-6; V gene: TRBV19; CDR3 protein: ATGRGLSVNSPLH
J gene: TRBJ1-1; V gene: TRBV21-1; CDR3 protein: ASLQSDQNLRGEAF
J gene: TRBJ1-5; V gene: TRBV2; CDR3 protein: ASSGLNQPQH
J gene: TRBJ1-1; V gene: TRBV2; CDR3 protein: ASTRSGAEVF
J gene: TRBJ1-4; V gene: TRBV28; CDR3 protein: ASMPSGSGGRLF
J gene: TRBJ2-7; V gene: TRBV9; CDR3 protein: ASSEGTVSSYEQY
J gene: TRBJ2-5; V gene: TRBV9; CDR3 protein: ASTLTGGEETQY
J gene: TRBJ1-2; V gene: TRBV5-4; CDR3 protein: ASSLGALHYGYT
J gene: TRBJ1-1; V gene: TRBV7-2; CDR3 protein: ASSLGQIKAF
J gene: TRBJ1-5; V gene: TRBV7-2; CDR3 protein: ASSRQGLPNQPQH
J gene: TRBJ1-1; V gene: TRBV5-1; CDR3 protein: ASSLGAGTEAF
J gene: TRBJ1-2; V gene: TRBV7-2; CDR3 protein: ASSLSWPANNYGYT
J gene: TRBJ2-6; V gene: TRBV6-5; CDR3 protein: ASGTGNSGANVLT
J gene: TRBJ1-4; V gene: TRBV11-2; CDR3 protein: ASSFWTGEKLF
J gene: TRBJ2-3; V gene: TRBV5-4; CDR3 protein: ASSLGGSWDTQY
J gene: TRBJ2-7; V gene: TRBV18; CDR3 protein: ASSPKRNSYEQY
J gene: TRBJ1-4; V gene: TRBV7-9; CDR3 protein: ASSNQGATNEKLF